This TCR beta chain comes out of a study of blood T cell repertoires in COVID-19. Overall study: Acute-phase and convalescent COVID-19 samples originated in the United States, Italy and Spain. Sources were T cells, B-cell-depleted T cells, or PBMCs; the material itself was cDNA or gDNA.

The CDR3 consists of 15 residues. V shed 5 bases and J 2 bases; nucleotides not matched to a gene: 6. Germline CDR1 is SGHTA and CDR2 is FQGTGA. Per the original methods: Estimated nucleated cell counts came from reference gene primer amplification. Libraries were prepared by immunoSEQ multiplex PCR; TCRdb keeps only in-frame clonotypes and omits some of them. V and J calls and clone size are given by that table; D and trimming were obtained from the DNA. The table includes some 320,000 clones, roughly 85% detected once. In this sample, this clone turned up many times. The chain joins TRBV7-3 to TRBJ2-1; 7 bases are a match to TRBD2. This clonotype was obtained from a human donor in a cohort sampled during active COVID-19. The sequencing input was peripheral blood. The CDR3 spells CASSQMAGAYNEQFF. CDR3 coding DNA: TGTGCCAGCAGCCAAATGGCGGGGGCCTACAATGAGCAGTTCTTC.